This is a list of T cell receptor beta chains from one sample in a study of blood T cells in healthy people across ages. MiXCR was run by TCRdb on the 5' RACE reads, yielding one entry per CDR3 protein. The sample lists under 2 million distinct CDR3 sequences; about 32% were seen once. What was sequenced was blood. The receptors stem from a woman in her thirties in good health. Both conserved end residues are trimmed from each CDR3. The D gene is left open where the match is weak. Size values are once, few and many counts, or a class for expanded clones, and some rows have none.

abundance | v_gene | d_gene | CDR3aa
NA | TRBV5-1 | NA | ASSLPGAMETQY
few | TRBV4-2 | NA | ASSQEGSTVEQY
many | TRBV10-3 | NA | AISDPRGEETQY
many | TRBV5-1 | NA | ASSYGQYEQY
NA | TRBV12-5 | TRBD2 | ASGVASGMYNEQF
NA | TRBV20-1 | NA | SAREGGEQY
many | TRBV4-2 | NA | ASSQETGRNYGYT
many | TRBV5-1 | TRBD1 | ASSLGTGGDEQY
few | TRBV27 | TRBD1 | ASSIFLDRGYLETQY
NA | TRBV5-6 | NA | ASRPLWGRDGYNEQF
many | TRBV4-1 | NA | ASSQEVAGANVLT
few | TRBV7-9 | TRBD1 | ASSLGEAGGQYEQY
NA | TRBV19 | NA | ASSIDPAESSYEQY
few | TRBV7-2 | NA | ASSLARTLGKNIQY
few | TRBV27 | NA | ASSFRGSLGAEAF
few | TRBV5-1 | TRBD2 | ASTFGVAGLYEQY
NA | TRBV7-9 | NA | ASSRTAEGTEAF
NA | TRBV3-1 | TRBD2 | ASSQEPSGIRNTQY
NA | TRBV29-1 | NA | SVPGRITYNEQF
few | TRBV20-1 | NA | SASRLSGVFNEQY
NA | TRBV2 | NA | ASSGDAGSNQPPH
NA | TRBV7-9 | TRBD2 | ASGLAGVHEQY
NA | TRBV11-2 | NA | ASSLDRRTEAF
few | TRBV18 | NA | ASSPTPGGREKLF
many | TRBV5-1 | TRBD1 | ASSVTGTGVNEQY
few | TRBV29-1 | NA | SVAQNTEAF
NA | TRBV20-1 | NA | SASSFRPPAGRESYNEQF
NA | TRBV15 | TRBD1 | ATSTTDGTGMVGELF
NA | TRBV5-1 | TRBD2 | ASSSPGLGAEQY
few | TRBV7-9 | NA | ASSLGPGLFYGYT
many | TRBV10-3 | TRBD1 | AISPGQGQETQY
NA | TRBV27 | NA | ASSAGMGITGELF
NA | TRBV4-1 | NA | ASSRAGASSEQF
NA | TRBV30 | TRBD1 | ASRGQGVHEQY
NA | TRBV30 | NA | AWGRGGAYNEQY
NA | TRBV20-1 | TRBD1 | SASGQGAETPRYNEQF
few | TRBV5-6 | TRBD1 | ASSWDRGVGEQY
few | TRBV18 | NA | ASSPSKTETQY
few | TRBV5-1 | TRBD1 | ASSYRQGFHQPQH
NA | TRBV6-1 | TRBD2 | ASSGLTSGLEQF
NA | TRBV5-6 | TRBD2 | ASSLKWTSGNYKQY